Presented here are 30 T cell receptor beta chains from one specimen sequenced in a study of blood T cell repertoires in COVID-19. Libraries were prepared by immunoSEQ multiplex PCR; TCRdb keeps only in-frame clonotypes and omits some of them. The top ten clones hold about 4.5% of a sample with 75,000 to 95,000 clones, about 90% of them seen once. Sequenced sample: peripheral blood. These receptors were taken from a man between 45 and 60 years old with active COVID-19.

This rearrangement joins TRBV24-1 to TRBJ2-3; TRBD2 might be the D (6 bases). This CDR3 has 16 amino acids. Trimming removed 5 bases from V and 6 bases from J, with 20 bases in between. Looked up from germline, CDR1 is KGHDR and CDR2 is SFDVKD. The DNA of the CDR3 is TGTGCCACCAGTGGGGGCTGGAGGGCAGAGGGGGATACGCAGTATTTT. Translating it yields CATSGGWRAEGDTQYF.

The CDR3 spells CASSPGQEGNTIYF. The CDR3 DNA sequence: TGTGCCAGCAGCCCGGGACAGGAAGGAAACACCATATATTTT. V gene TRBV3-1 (or the pseudogene TRBV3-2) combines with J gene TRBJ1-3, with 8 bases lining up with TRBD1. Looked up from germline, CDR1 is LGHDT and CDR2 is YNNKEL (reference sequence). This CDR3 has 14 amino acids. Trimming removed 4 bases from V and 4 bases from J; junction bases left unmatched: 3.

This clone appeared once. The chain carries TRBV10-3 and TRBJ2-7, with 7 bases matching TRBD2. Trimming took 6 bases from V and 2 from J; bases not matched to a gene: 10. Germline V gene data show CDR1 as ENHRY and CDR2 as SYGVKD. The CDR3 length is 15 residues. In nucleotides, the CDR3 is TGTGCCATCAGGGGGGAGGGGACCTCAGCCTACGAGCAGTACTTC. Translation: CAIRGEGTSAYEQYF.

The rearrangement uses TRBV18 and TRBJ1-2, with D perhaps matching TRBD1 (5 bases). Germline V CDR1 and CDR2: KGHSH, LQKENI. The V gene lost 6 bases and the J gene lost 8 bases, with 16 bases spanning the gap. The CDR3 extends over 13 amino acids. CDR3 bases: TGTGCCAGCTCCTACTCGGCGGGGGACGGCTACACCTTC. It specifies CASSYSAGDGYTF.

The V and J genes are TRBV7-2 and TRBJ2-1; 10 bases line up with TRBD2. Germline CDR1 and CDR2: SGHTA and FQGNSA. The CDR3 is made up of 15 amino acids. Unmatched junction bases numbered 11, after V lost 6 bases and J lost 9 bases. CDR3: CASSQRGGRYGEQFF. For the CDR3, the DNA is TGTGCCAGCAGTCAGCGGGGGGGCCGTTACGGTGAGCAGTTCTTC. Looking up the rest from reference TRBV7-2 and TRBJ2-1 gives the full variable domain: GAGVSQSPSNKVTEKGKDVELRCDPISGHTALYWYRQSLGQGLEFLIYFQGNSAPDKSGLPSDRFSAERTGGSVSTLTIQRTQQEDSAVYLCASSQRGGRYGEQFFGPGTRLTVL.

V gene TRBV20-1 combines with J gene TRBJ2-1, with 10 bases identical to TRBD2. With 3 bases clipped from V and 5 bases from J, the junction kept 7 bases outside the gene matches. The CDR3 is made up of 15 amino acids. Per germline, CDR1 DFQATT and CDR2 SNEGSKA (reference sequence). The CDR3 DNA follows: TGCAGTGCTAGTGGCCTAGCGGGGGAGGACAATGAGCAGTTCTTC. Encoded protein: CSASGLAGEDNEQFF.

This sequence joins TRBV18 and TRBJ2-1, with TRBD2 identical over 8 bases. Unmatched junction bases numbered 2, after V lost 0 bases and J lost 4 bases. The CDR3 sequence is 15 residues long. Germline loops: CDR1 KGHSH, CDR2 LQKENI. The CDR3 coding sequence is TGTGCCAGCTCACCACCTACGGGGGGGTACAATGAGCAGTTCTTC. It specifies CASSPPTGGYNEQFF.

The genes are TRBV28 and TRBJ2-1, with 8 nucleotides matching TRBD2. CDR1 and CDR2 from the germline V gene are MDHEN and SYDVKM. V was pared by 6 bases and J by 5 bases, with 6 bases of the junction left unmatched. The CDR3 spans 14 residues. CDR3 bases: TGTGCCAGCAGGAAGAGCGGGAGTCACAATGAGCAGTTCTTC. Its protein product is CASRKSGSHNEQFF.

The chain joins TRBV4-3 to TRBJ2-3; the match to TRBD1 covers 11 bases. V lost 5 bases and J lost 5; bases outside the gene matches: 9. The CDR3 is 16 residues long. The germline gives CDR1 LGHNA, CDR2 YSLEER. The CDR3 spells CASSKRTGGLIDTQYF. The CDR3 DNA is TGCGCCAGCAGCAAAAGGACAGGGGGCTTGATAGATACGCAGTATTTT.

The chain combines TRBV10-2 with TRBJ1-6; the D is unclear. From germline, CDR1 is WSHSY and CDR2 SAAADI. V lost 10 bases and J lost 7, with 14 bases in between. This CDR3 is built from 13 residues. The CDR3 nucleotides read TGCGCCACGGGTGTTTCGGAGAATTCACCCCTCCACTTT. It is translated as CATGVSENSPLHF.

The genes are TRBV25-1 and TRBJ1-2; the D is unclear. V was shortened by 6 bases and J by 5 bases, with 16 bases between the two germline ends. This CDR3 spans 14 amino acids. CDR1 MGHDK and CDR2 SYGVNS come from the germline V gene. In DNA, the CDR3 is TGTGCCAGCAGCCCTAACCCTAGCATTTATGGCTACACCTTC. Protein product: CASSPNPSIYGYTF.

The chain employs TRBV11-3 and TRBJ2-7; D possibly corresponds to TRBD2 (7 bases). Germline CDR1 is SGHNT and CDR2 is YENEEA. Trimming shortened V by 1 base and J by 2 bases, and 12 bases separated the two germline ends. The CDR3 contains 15 residues. Here the CDR3 DNA reads TGTGCCAGCAGCTTAGGGGGGGGCGGCGCCTACGAGCAGTACTTC. This encodes CASSLGGGGAYEQYF.

The chain carries TRBV11-2 and TRBJ1-2; 8 nucleotides align to TRBD1. There are 15 residues in the CDR3. CDR1 is SGHAT and CDR2 is FQNNGV in the germline V gene. Trimming at V came to 5 bases and at J to 5 bases, leaving 10 bases not matched to a gene. CDR3 residues: CASSPIQGAKYGYTF. DNA for the CDR3: TGTGCCAGCAGCCCAATCCAGGGGGCGAAGTATGGCTACACCTTC.

The chain is built from TRBV7-8 and TRBJ2-7; TRBD2 matches at 8 bases. CDR3 length equals 15 residues. CDR1 and CDR2 (germline): SGHVS, FQNEAQ. The V and J ends lost 6 bases and 1 base, in that order; junction bases with no gene match: 8. The CDR3 nucleotides read TGTGCCAGCAGTCGAGCCGGGACTAGGTCCTACGAGCAGTACTTC. Amino acid sequence: CASSRAGTRSYEQYF.

The chain joins TRBV2 to TRBJ1-5; D remains unclear. Between the trimmed V and J ends, which lost 4 bases and 12 bases, there was a span of 16 bases. This CDR3 is 13 amino acids long. Germline CDR1 reads SNHLY; CDR2 reads FYNNEI. This chain's CDR3 is CASSARRTRDQHF. DNA for the CDR3: TGTGCCAGCAGTGCGCGCAGGACGCGGGACCAGCATTTT.

The rearrangement links TRBV6-4 to TRBJ2-1; D is possibly TRBD2 (6 bases). There are 14 residues in the CDR3. CDR1 is MRHNA, CDR2 SNTAGT, per germline. Trimming shortened V by 3 bases and J by 10 bases, and 16 bases separated the two germline ends. CDR3: CASSEVTASGEQFF. Here the CDR3 DNA reads TGTGCCAGCAGTGAGGTAACAGCCAGCGGGGAGCAGTTCTTC.

The gene calls are TRBV21-1 and TRBJ1-5. TRBV21-1 is a recognized pseudogene. This CDR3 is 16 amino acids long. CDR3 nucleotide sequence: TGTGCCAGCAGCAAAGGGAGAGGGCAGCCCAATCAGCCCCAGCATTTT. It is translated as CASSKGRGQPNQPQHF.

J is TRBJ2-1 and V is TRBV9, with 7 bases matching TRBD2. Germline CDR1 reads SGDLS; CDR2 reads YYNGEE. J was trimmed by 6 bases and V by 8 bases; bases with no gene match: 14. The CDR3 runs 15 residues. The CDR3 reads CASSRAGEVGNEQFF. The CDR3 DNA sequence: TGTGCCAGTTCCCGCGCGGGAGAGGTGGGCAATGAGCAGTTCTTC.

V gene TRBV28 combines with J gene TRBJ1-1, with 8 bases lining up with TRBD1. The CDR3 contains 13 residues. Germline CDR1 and CDR2: MDHEN and SYDVKM. DNA for the CDR3: TGTGCTACCGAGGGACAGGCGAACACTGAAGCTTTCTTT. This gives the protein CATEGQANTEAFF.

V is TRBV19 and J is TRBJ2-2, with D perhaps matching TRBD1 (5 bases). Trimming took off 2 bases at V and 9 bases at J, with 16 bases between the two ends. The CDR3 has 15 amino acids. In germline, CDR1 is LNHDA, CDR2 SQIVND (reference sequence). Here the CDR3 reads CASSIRGAGYRELFF. CDR3 coding DNA: TGTGCCAGTAGTATACGTGGGGCAGGGTATAGGGAGCTGTTTTTT.

The chain uses TRBV12-3 or TRBV12-4 and TRBJ1-2; TRBD1 matches at 7 bases. Trimming cost V 6 bases and J 5 bases; bases outside gene matches: 6. CDR3 length equals 13 residues. The CDR3 reads CASSTDRVYGYTF. DNA for the CDR3: TGTGCCAGCAGCACCGACAGGGTTTATGGCTACACCTTC.

The V and J genes are TRBV18 and TRBJ2-1; TRBD2 agrees at 11 bases. The V and J ends lost 3 bases and 4 bases, in that order; junction bases with no gene match: 2. Germline CDR1 and CDR2: KGHSH and LQKENI. The CDR3 runs to 15 residues. The CDR3 region is CASSPTSGAYNEQFF. CDR3 nucleotide sequence: TGTGCCAGCTCACCGACTAGCGGGGCGTACAATGAGCAGTTCTTC.

The chain uses TRBV5-4 and TRBJ2-7, with 7 bases aligning to TRBD1. This CDR3 spans 12 amino acids. CDR1 and CDR2 from the germline V gene are SGHNT and YYREEE (reference sequence). The trim removed 3 bases at V and 7 bases at J, leaving 4 bases unmatched. The CDR3 sequence: CASSSRQGEQYF. The CDR3 DNA reads as TGTGCCAGCAGCTCCCGACAGGGTGAGCAGTACTTC.

This clone occurred a few times. The rearrangement uses TRBV3-1 (or the pseudogene TRBV3-2) and TRBJ2-5; 7 positions match TRBD1. CDR1 LGHDT and CDR2 YNNKEL come from the germline V gene (reference sequence). The V segment lost 4 bases and the J segment 3 bases; nucleotides outside the gene matches: 11. The CDR3 has 16 residues. The chain's CDR3 is CASSPLFGQEKETQYF. DNA for the CDR3: TGTGCCAGCAGCCCCCTCTTTGGACAGGAAAAAGAGACCCAGTACTTC.

The V and J genes are TRBV5-6 and TRBJ2-7, with 10 bases aligning to TRBD1. The CDR3 runs 16 residues. J gave up 5 bases and V 0 bases, and 8 bases lay outside the gene matches. In germline, CDR1 is SGHDT, CDR2 YYEEEE. The CDR3 coding sequence is TGTGCCAGCAGCTTGGCCCGCTGGGACAGGGGAGACGAGCAGTACTTC. Its translation: CASSLARWDRGDEQYF.

This chain connects TRBV12-3 or TRBV12-4 to TRBJ2-7; no definite D call. Trimming pared 5 bases from V and 6 bases from J, leaving 11 bases between. This CDR3 region has 12 residues. CDR3 in DNA: TGTGCCAGCAGTCAAACCCCCGGCGAGCAGTACTTC. It codes for CASSQTPGEQYF.

J is TRBJ1-1 and V is TRBV5-1; tentative D call: TRBD1 (6 bases). This CDR3 comprises 14 residues. The germline V gene has CDR1 SGHRS and CDR2 YFSETQ. Trimming pared 1 base from V and 7 bases from J, leaving 14 bases between. The CDR3 region has the DNA TGCGCCAGCAGCTTGTCCGGGACATTAGGTGAAGCTTTCTTT. This translates into CASSLSGTLGEAFF.

A single count supports this clone. The V and J genes are TRBV11-3 and TRBJ2-1; 11 nucleotides align to TRBD2. V lost 5 bases to trimming and J lost 3 bases; unmatched junction nucleotides: 3. The germline gives CDR1 SGHNT, CDR2 YENEEA. This CDR3 has 15 residues. The CDR3: CASSPSGGYYNEQFF. Here the CDR3 DNA reads TGTGCCAGCAGCCCTAGCGGGGGGTACTACAATGAGCAGTTCTTC.

This clone showed up just a few times. The chain is built from TRBV6-1 and TRBJ1-6; 9 nucleotides match TRBD1. The CDR3 runs 15 residues. The ends lost 2 bases at V and 10 bases at J; junction bases unmatched: 6. Germline V gene data show CDR1 as MNHNS and CDR2 as SASEGT. Written as DNA, the CDR3 is TGTGCCAGCAGTGAATCCGGGACAGGGTGGTCACCCCTCCACTTT. Residues: CASSESGTGWSPLHF.

The chain combines TRBV6-5 with TRBJ2-1, with 8 bases lining up with TRBD2. The germline CDR1 and CDR2 sequences are MNHEY and SVGAGI. After removal of 6 bases from V and 9 bases from J, the junction contained 13 bases not matched to a gene. CDR3 length equals 15 residues. CDR3 residues: CASRLLTGGLSEQFF. DNA for the CDR3: TGTGCCAGCAGACTCCTAACGGGGGGGCTCAGTGAGCAGTTCTTC.